The TCR beta chain described here comes from a study of CD4 T cells in relation to SARS-CoV-2 and coronaviruses. Looking at the study overall: TCR beta CDR3s were sequenced after approximately ten-day antigen culture of PBMCs. The negative reference was HIV-1 Nef peptide pool or peptide-free culture.

Study-level points and caveats: SARS-CoV-2-driven expansion was significantly weaker in crossreactive than monoreactive clones.

The unexposed donors gave CD4+ T cells in about 2011-2018, prior to COVID-19. CD4+ T cells were isolated from the cells after 10 days of culture. Cells permitting, SARS-CoV-2 S/N and four cold-coronavirus spikes were tested on unexposed-donor CD4+ T cells. CDR1 and CDR2 (germline): SGHKS, YYEKEE (reference sequence). V trimming: 0 bases; J trimming: 4 bases; junction bases outside the gene matches: 9. This CDR3 has 16 residues. About this clone itself: Its target is unknown.

Libraries were prepared by immunoSEQ multiplex PCR; TCRdb keeps only in-frame clonotypes and omits some of them. The sample includes about 21,000 clones, just under 80% of them seen just once. The genes are TRBV5-5 and TRBJ2-7, with 8 bases matching TRBD1. Material for sequencing was CD4+ T cells from PBMCs, cultured in vitro. This receptor was identified in a human donor in good health. CDR3 residues: CASSLDAVQGVYEQYF. Written as DNA, the CDR3 is TGTGCCAGCAGCTTGGACGCTGTACAGGGGGTATACGAGCAGTACTTC. Together with reference TRBV5-5 and TRBJ2-7, the CDR3 gives the full variable domain: DAGVTQSPTHLIKTRGQQVTLRCSPISGHKSVSWYQQVLGQGPQFIFQYYEKEERGRGNFPDRFSARQFPNYSSELNVNALLLGDSALYLCASSLDAVQGVYEQYFGPGTRLTVT.